This TCR beta chain appears in the sequencing data of a study of blood T cell repertoires in COVID-19. Study-level background: Sites in the United States, Italy and Spain provided acute and convalescent COVID-19 samples. PBMCs, B-cell-depleted T cells, or T cells provided the cDNA or gDNA that made up the material.

In the original processing: Amplified reference gene primers provided the basis for estimating nucleated cell counts. TCRdb's table, derived via immunoSEQ multiplex PCR, lists solely in-frame clones and lacks some. The V and J calls and clone size come from that table; D and trimming were worked out from the DNA. This table has 450,000 or so clones, around 90% appearing once. The CDR3 spans 16 residues. Germline V lookup: CDR1 SGHRS, CDR2 YFSETQ. Germline trimming cut 1 base from V and 5 bases from J; bases unmatched to any gene: 9. Enrolled during active infection, Seattle patients were then followed longitudinally.

The chain joins TRBV5-1 to TRBJ2-3; 8 positions agree with TRBD1. Sequenced material: peripheral blood. The TCR originated in a young man with COVID-19, enrolled during active disease. CDR3 DNA: TGCGCCAGCAGCTTGAATTACAGGGGGGCGGGAGATACGCAGTATTTT. Protein product: CASSLNYRGAGDTQYF.